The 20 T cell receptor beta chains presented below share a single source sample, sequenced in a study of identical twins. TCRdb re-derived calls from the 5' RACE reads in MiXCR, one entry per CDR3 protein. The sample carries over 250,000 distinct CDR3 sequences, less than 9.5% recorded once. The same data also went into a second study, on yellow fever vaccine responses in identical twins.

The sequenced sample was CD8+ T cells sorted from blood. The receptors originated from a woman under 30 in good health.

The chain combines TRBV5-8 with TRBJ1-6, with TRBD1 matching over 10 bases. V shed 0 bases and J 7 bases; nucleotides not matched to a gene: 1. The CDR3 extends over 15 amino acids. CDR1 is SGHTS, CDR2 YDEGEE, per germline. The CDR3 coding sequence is TGTGCCAGCAGCTTGGTGGGACAGGGGAATTCACCCCTCCACTTT. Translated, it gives CASSLVGQGNSPLHF. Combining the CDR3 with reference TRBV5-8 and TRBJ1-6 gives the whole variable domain EAGVTQSPTHLIKTRGQQATLRCSPISGHTSVYWYQQALGLGLQFLLWYDEGEERNRGNFPPRFSGRQFPNYSSELNVNALELEDSALYLCASSLVGQGNSPLHFGNGTRLTVT.

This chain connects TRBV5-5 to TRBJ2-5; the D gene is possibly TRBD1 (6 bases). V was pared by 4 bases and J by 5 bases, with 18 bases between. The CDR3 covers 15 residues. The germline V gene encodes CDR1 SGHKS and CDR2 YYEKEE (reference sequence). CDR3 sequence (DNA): TGTGCCAGCAGCCTTGGACAGTATCTTAAGGAGACCCAGTACTTC. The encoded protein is CASSLGQYLKETQYF.

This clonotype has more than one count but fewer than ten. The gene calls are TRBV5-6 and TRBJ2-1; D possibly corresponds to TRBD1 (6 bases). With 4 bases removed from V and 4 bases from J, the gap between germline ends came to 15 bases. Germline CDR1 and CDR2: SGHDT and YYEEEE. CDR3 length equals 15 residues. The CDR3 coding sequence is TGTGCCAGCAGCAGTACAGGGACCCGGTACAATGAGCAGTTCTTC. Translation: CASSSTGTRYNEQFF.

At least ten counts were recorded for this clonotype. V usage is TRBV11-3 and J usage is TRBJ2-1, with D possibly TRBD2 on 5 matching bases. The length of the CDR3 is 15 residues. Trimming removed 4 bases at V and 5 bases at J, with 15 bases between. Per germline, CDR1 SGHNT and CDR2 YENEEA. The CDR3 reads CASSSEGTLNNEQFF. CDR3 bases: TGTGCCAGCAGCTCCGAGGGAACCCTAAACAATGAGCAGTTCTTC. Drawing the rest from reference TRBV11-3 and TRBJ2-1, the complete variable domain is EAGVVQSPRYKIIEKKQPVAFWCNPISGHNTLYWYLQNLGQGPELLIRYENEEAVDDSQLPKDRFSAERLKGVDSTLKIQPAELGDSAVYLCASSSEGTLNNEQFFGPGTRLTVL.

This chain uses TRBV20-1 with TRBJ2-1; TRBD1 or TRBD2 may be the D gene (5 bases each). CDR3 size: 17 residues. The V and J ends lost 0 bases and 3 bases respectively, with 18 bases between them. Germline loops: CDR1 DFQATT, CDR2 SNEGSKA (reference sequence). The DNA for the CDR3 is TGCAGTGCTAGAGAAATAACGGGACGACAATTCTACAATGAGCAGTTCTTC. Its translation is CSAREITGRQFYNEQFF.

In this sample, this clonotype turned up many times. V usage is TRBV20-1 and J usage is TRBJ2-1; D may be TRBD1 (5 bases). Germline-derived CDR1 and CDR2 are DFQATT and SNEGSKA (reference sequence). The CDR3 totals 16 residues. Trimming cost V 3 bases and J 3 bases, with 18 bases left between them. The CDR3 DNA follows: TGCAGTGCTAGGGGGTGGGCTTTAGGGGTCTACAATGAGCAGTTCTTC. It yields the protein CSARGWALGVYNEQFF.

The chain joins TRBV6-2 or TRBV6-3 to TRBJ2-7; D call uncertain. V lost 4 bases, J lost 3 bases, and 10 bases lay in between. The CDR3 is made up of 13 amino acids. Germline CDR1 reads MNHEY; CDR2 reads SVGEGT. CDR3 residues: CASSWLVNYEQYF. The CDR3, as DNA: TGTGCCAGCAGTTGGTTAGTGAACTACGAGCAGTACTTC.

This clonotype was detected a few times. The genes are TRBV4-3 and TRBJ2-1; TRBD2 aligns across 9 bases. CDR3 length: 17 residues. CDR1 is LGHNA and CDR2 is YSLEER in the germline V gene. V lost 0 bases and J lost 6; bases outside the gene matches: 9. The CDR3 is CASSQDRGLAGLNEQFF. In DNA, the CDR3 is TGCGCCAGCAGCCAAGATCGCGGGCTAGCGGGACTCAATGAGCAGTTCTTC.

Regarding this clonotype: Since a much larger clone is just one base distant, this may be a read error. DNA for the CDR3: TGCGCCAGCAGCCAAATCGCCCGGACTAGCGGGATGGTAGATACGCAGTATTTT. Encoded protein: CASSQIARTSGMVDTQYF. V and J are TRBV4-3 and TRBJ2-3; 12 positions match TRBD2. V lost 2 bases, J lost 5 bases, and 11 bases stayed unmatched. Germline CDR1 LGHNA, CDR2 YSLEER. This CDR3 has 18 amino acids.

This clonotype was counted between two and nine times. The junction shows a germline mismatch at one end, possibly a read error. The CDR3 loop is CASSHGTSVAGELFF. CDR3 in DNA: TGCGCCAGCAGCCATGGGACTAGCGTGGCCGGGGAGCTTTTTTTT. This sequence joins TRBV4-3 and TRBJ2-2; 10 bases are a match to TRBD2. Germline loops: CDR1 LGHNA, CDR2 YSLEER. This CDR3 is built from 15 residues.

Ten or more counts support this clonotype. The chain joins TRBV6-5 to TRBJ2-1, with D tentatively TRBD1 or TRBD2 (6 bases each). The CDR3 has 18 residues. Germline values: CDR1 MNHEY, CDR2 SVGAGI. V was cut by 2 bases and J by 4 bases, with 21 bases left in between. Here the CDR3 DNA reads TGTGCCAGCAGTTACGGTGGGTCGGGGGCGAACTTTTACAATGAGCAGTTCTTC. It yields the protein CASSYGGSGANFYNEQFF.

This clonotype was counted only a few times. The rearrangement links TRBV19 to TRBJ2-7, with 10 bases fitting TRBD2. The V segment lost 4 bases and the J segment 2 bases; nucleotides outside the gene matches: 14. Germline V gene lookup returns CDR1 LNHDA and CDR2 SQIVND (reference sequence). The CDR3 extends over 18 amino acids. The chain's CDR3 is CASSTEPSRAGGTYEQYF. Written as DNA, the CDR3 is TGTGCCAGTAGTACCGAGCCGTCTAGAGCGGGAGGGACCTACGAGCAGTACTTC.

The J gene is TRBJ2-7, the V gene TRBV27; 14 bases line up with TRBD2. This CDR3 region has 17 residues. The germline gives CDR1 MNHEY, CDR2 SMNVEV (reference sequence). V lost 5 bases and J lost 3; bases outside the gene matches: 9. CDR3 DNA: TGTGCCAGCAGTCCGATGGGACTAGCGGGAGACCACTACGAGCAGTACTTC. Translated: CASSPMGLAGDHYEQYF.

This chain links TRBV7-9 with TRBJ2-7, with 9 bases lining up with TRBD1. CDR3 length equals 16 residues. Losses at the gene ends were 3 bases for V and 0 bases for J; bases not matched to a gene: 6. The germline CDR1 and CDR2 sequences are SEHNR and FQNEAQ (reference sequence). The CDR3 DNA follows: TGTGCCAGCAGCTTGACCGGGACAGGGAGCTCCTACGAGCAGTACTTC. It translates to CASSLTGTGSSYEQYF.

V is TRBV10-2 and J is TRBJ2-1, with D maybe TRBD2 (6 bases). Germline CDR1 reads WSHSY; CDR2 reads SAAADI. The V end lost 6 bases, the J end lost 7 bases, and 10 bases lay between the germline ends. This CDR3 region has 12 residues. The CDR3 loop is CASRDSGNEQFF. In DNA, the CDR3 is TGCGCCAGCAGGGATAGCGGAAATGAGCAGTTCTTC.

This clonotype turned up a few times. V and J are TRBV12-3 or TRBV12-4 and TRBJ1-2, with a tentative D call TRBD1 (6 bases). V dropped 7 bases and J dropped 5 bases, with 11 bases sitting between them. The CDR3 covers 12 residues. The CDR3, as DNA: TGTGCCAGCACCAGAGGGGGTTATGGCTACACCTTC. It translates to CASTRGGYGYTF.

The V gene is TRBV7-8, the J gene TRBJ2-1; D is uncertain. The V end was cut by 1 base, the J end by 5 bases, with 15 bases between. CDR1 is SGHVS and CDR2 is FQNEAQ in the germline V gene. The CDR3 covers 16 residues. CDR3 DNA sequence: TGTGCCAGCAGCTTAGAAGTTCTGAGATCAAACAATGAGCAGTTCTTC. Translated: CASSLEVLRSNNEQFF.

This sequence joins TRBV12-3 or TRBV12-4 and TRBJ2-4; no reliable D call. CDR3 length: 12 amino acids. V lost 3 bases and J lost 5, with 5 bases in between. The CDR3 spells CASSFRENIQYF. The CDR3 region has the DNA TGTGCCAGCAGTTTCCGGGAAAACATTCAGTACTTC.

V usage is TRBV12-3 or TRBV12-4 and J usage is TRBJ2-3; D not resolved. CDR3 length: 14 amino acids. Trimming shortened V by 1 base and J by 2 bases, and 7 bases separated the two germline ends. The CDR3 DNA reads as TGTGCCAGCAGTTTAGGGCCCTACACAGATACGCAGTATTTT. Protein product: CASSLGPYTDTQYF.

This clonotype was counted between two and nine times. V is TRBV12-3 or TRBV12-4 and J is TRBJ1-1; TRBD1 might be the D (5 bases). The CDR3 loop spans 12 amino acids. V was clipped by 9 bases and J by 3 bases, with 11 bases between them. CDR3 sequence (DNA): TGTGCCAGTACTTACAGGTACACTGAAGCTTTCTTT. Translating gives CASTYRYTEAFF.